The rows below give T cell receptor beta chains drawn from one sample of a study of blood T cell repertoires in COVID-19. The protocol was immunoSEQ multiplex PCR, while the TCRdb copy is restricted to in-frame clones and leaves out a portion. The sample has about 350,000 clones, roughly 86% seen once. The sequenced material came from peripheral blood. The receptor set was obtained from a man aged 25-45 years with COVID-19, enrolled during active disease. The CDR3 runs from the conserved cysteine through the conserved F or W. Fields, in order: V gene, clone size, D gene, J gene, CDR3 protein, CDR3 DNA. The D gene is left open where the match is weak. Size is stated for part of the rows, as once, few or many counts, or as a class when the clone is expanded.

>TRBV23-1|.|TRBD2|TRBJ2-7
CASSQLGGAYEQYF
TGCGCCAGCAGTCAATTGGGGGGGGCCTACGAGCAGTACTTC
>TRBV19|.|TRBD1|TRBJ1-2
CASSTGQGRVYGYTF
TGTGCCAGTAGTACGGGACAGGGGAGGGTCTATGGCTACACCTTC
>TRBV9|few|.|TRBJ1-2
CASSLRSQSTHTF
TGTGCCAGCAGCCTCAGGTCACAGTCCACCCATACCTTC
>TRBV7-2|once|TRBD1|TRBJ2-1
CASSLGSGTGYEDEQFF
TGTGCCAGCAGCTTAGGATCCGGGACAGGGTATGAGGATGAGCAGTTCTTC
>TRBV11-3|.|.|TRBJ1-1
CASSLFRTAEAFF
TGTGCCAGCAGCTTATTCAGGACAGCTGAAGCTTTCTTT
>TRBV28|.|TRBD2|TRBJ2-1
CASSLQARTSGLIF
TGTGCCAGCAGTTTACAAGCGCGGACTAGCGGGTTAATCTTC
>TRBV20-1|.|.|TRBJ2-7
CSAFGRGAQYF
TGCAGTGCTTTTGGTCGGGGGGCGCAGTACTTC
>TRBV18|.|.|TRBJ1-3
CASSTTVYSGNTIYF
TGTGCCAGCTCCACGACAGTGTACTCTGGAAACACCATATATTTT
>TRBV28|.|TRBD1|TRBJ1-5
CASTPQGARSQPQHF
TGTGCCAGCACCCCTCAGGGGGCGAGGAGTCAGCCCCAGCATTTT
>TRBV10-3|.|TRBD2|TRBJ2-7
CAISEPRWTALAGNPYEQYF
TGTGCCATCAGTGAGCCCCGATGGACGGCTCTAGCGGGGAATCCCTACGAGCAGTACTTC
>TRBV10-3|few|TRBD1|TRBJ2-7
CAISGTGHSYEQYF
TGTGCCATCAGCGGGACAGGGCACTCCTACGAGCAGTACTTC